A single sample gave rise to the 31 T cell receptor beta chains below, sequenced in a study of blood T cell repertoires in COVID-19. Repertoires were generated with immunoSEQ multiplex PCR, while TCRdb's copy carries only in-frame clones and drops some. Of more than 95,000 clones in the sample, around nine tenths were seen once. Sequenced: peripheral blood. The receptors shown here come from a man aged 50 or older in a cohort sampled during active COVID-19.

V and J are TRBV5-1 and TRBJ1-2; 10 bases are a match to TRBD1. The junction had 4 bases not matched to a gene; V was cut back by 3 bases and J by 5 bases. Looked up from germline, CDR1 is SGHRS and CDR2 is YFSETQ. CDR3 length: 14 residues. CDR3 in amino acids: CASSSGTGVYGYTF. Written as DNA, the CDR3 is TGCGCCAGCAGCTCCGGGACAGGGGTTTATGGCTACACCTTC.

This chain links TRBV18 with TRBJ2-7; weak D call: TRBD2 (7 bases). V was cut by 8 bases and J by 0 bases, with 26 bases left in between. The CDR3 runs to 18 residues. Germline lookup yields CDR1 KGHSH and CDR2 LQKENI. This CDR3 is CASRPATKGGLSSYEQYF. As DNA, the CDR3 is TGTGCCAGCCGCCCGGCAACAAAGGGGGGGCTAAGCTCCTACGAGCAGTACTTC.

The chain joins TRBV27 to TRBJ2-7, with 8 bases aligning to TRBD1. J was trimmed by 2 bases and V by 4 bases; bases with no gene match: 13. Germline V gene sequence: CDR1 MNHEY, CDR2 SMNVEV (reference sequence). The CDR3 is 17 residues long. CDR3 nucleotides: TGTGCCAGCAGTTCCCTTACGACAGGGGCCTACACCTACGAGCAGTACTTC. Its translation is CASSSLTTGAYTYEQYF.

The chain employs TRBV2 and TRBJ2-7, with 10 nucleotides matching TRBD2. Germline V gene lookup returns CDR1 SNHLY and CDR2 FYNNEI. The junction had 1 base not matched to a gene; V was cut back by 5 bases and J by 3 bases. This CDR3 has 13 amino acids. The CDR3 DNA is TGTGCCAGCAGTCGGACTAGCGGCTACGAGCAGTACGTC. Residues: CASSRTSGYEQYV.

This sequence joins TRBV25-1 and TRBJ2-3; TRBD2 matches at 7 bases. CDR3 length: 16 amino acids. The ends lost 5 bases at V and 2 bases at J; junction bases unmatched: 10. The germline CDR1 and CDR2 sequences are MGHDK and SYGVNS. In nucleotides, the CDR3 is TGTGCCAGCAGTCCCTCAAGCGGGGAAGACACAGATACGCAGTATTTT. Encoded protein: CASSPSSGEDTDTQYF.

The chain employs TRBV6-5 and TRBJ2-2; 7 bases agree with TRBD1. Germline CDR1 is MNHEY and CDR2 is SVGAGI. CDR3 size: 14 residues. V shed 7 bases and J 5 bases; nucleotides not matched to a gene: 7. The chain's CDR3 is CASKRQGSTGELFF. In DNA form, the CDR3 reads TGTGCCAGCAAAAGACAGGGTTCTACCGGGGAGCTGTTTTTT.

The gene calls are TRBV5-4 and TRBJ1-2; the match to TRBD1 covers 7 bases. Looked up from germline, CDR1 is SGHNT and CDR2 is YYREEE (reference sequence). J lost 6 bases, V lost 0 bases, and 8 bases had no gene match. This CDR3 contains 15 residues. The CDR3 sequence: CASSLGPAGGNGYTF. The CDR3 DNA follows: TGTGCCAGCAGCTTGGGACCAGCAGGGGGGAATGGCTACACCTTC.

The chain joins TRBV7-9 to TRBJ2-5; 13 bases are a match to TRBD2. Germline trimming cut 5 bases from V and 5 bases from J; bases unmatched to any gene: 8. CDR3 length: 16 residues. In germline, CDR1 is SEHNR, CDR2 FQNEAQ (reference sequence). CDR3 sequence (DNA): TGTGCCAGCAGCAAACTAGCGGGGGGGCTCAGTGAGACCCAGTACTTC. It yields the protein CASSKLAGGLSETQYF. The full variable domain, its missing parts supplied by reference TRBV7-9 and TRBJ2-5, is DTGVSQNPRHKITKRGQNVTFRCDPISEHNRLYWYRQTLGQGPEFLTYFQNEAQLEKSRLLSDRFSAERPKGSFSTLEIQRTEQGDSAMYLCASSKLAGGLSETQYFGPGTRLLVL.

The chain employs TRBV2 and TRBJ2-2; 12 nucleotides agree with TRBD2. Per the germline V gene, CDR1 is SNHLY and CDR2 is FYNNEI. This CDR3 has 17 amino acids. Trimming at V came to 1 base and at J to 3 bases, leaving 3 bases not matched to a gene. The CDR3 here is CASSEGWTSGDTGELFF. CDR3 DNA sequence: TGTGCCAGCAGTGAAGGTTGGACTAGCGGGGACACCGGGGAGCTGTTTTTT.

The rearrangement links TRBV7-6 to TRBJ1-4, with D possibly TRBD1 on 6 matching bases. Germline V gene sequence: CDR1 SGHVS, CDR2 FNYEAQ. The CDR3 is 14 residues long. V gave up 0 bases and J gave up 7 bases, with 9 bases separating them. The CDR3: CASSLAQGGEKLFF. CDR3 bases: TGTGCCAGCAGCTTAGCACAGGGCGGTGAAAAACTGTTTTTT.

This sequence joins TRBV18 and TRBJ1-1; D is undetermined. The CDR3 is made up of 11 amino acids. CDR1 is KGHSH and CDR2 is LQKENI in the germline V gene. Trimming took 3 bases from V and 3 from J, leaving 2 bases between them. The CDR3 coding sequence is TGTGCCAGCTCACCCGACACTGAAGCTTTCTTT. Amino acid sequence: CASSPDTEAFF.

This chain connects TRBV18 to TRBJ1-1; perhaps TRBD1 as D (6 bases). Germline CDR1 reads KGHSH; CDR2 reads LQKENI. The V end lost 1 base, the J end lost 3 bases, and 12 bases lay between the germline ends. The CDR3 loop spans 15 amino acids. The CDR3 DNA reads TGTGCCAGCTCACCACTACAGGGCGGGTACACTGAAGCTTTCTTT. This gives the protein CASSPLQGGYTEAFF.

The V and J genes are TRBV28 and TRBJ1-4; D gene ambiguous. The ends were cut back, 6 bases at V and 6 bases at J, with 11 bases in the middle. This CDR3 has 13 residues. The germline CDR1 and CDR2 sequences are MDHEN and SYDVKM. The DNA of the CDR3 is TGTGCCAGCAGGGAGGGTGCTCATGAAAAACTGTTTTTT. Translated: CASREGAHEKLFF.

V and J are TRBV7-8 and TRBJ1-6, with D maybe TRBD1 (6 bases). V lost 5 bases and J 0 bases, leaving 14 bases between the germline ends. This CDR3 is built from 17 residues. From germline, CDR1 is SGHVS and CDR2 FQNEAQ. CDR3: CASSKHTGSSYNSPLHF. The CDR3 region has the DNA TGTGCCAGCAGCAAACATACAGGGAGCTCCTATAATTCACCCCTCCACTTT.

This clone was seen a single time. This chain uses TRBV21-1 with TRBJ1-2. TRBV21-1 is a pseudogene segment. This CDR3 has 21 amino acids. The CDR3 is CASSSSSKKPAVPGGDYGYTF. The DNA for the CDR3 is TGTGCCAGCAGCAGTTCGAGTAAGAAACCAGCAGTTCCGGGGGGCGACTATGGCTACACCTTC.

The sample holds a few counts of this clone. J is TRBJ2-3 and V is TRBV9; D is uncertain. V lost 4 bases and J lost 4, with 7 bases in between. This CDR3 is built from 12 residues. From germline, CDR1 is SGDLS and CDR2 YYNGEE. In DNA, the CDR3 is TGTGCCAGCAGCCTAAACTCAGATACGCAGTATTTT. This gives the protein CASSLNSDTQYF.

The chain couples TRBV27 to TRBJ1-5; D remains ambiguous. There are 14 residues in the CDR3. Germline V CDR1 and CDR2: MNHEY, SMNVEV (reference sequence). V lost 7 bases, J lost 4 bases, and 14 bases lay in between. CDR3 bases: TGTGCCAGCACCCGGGCTGCGGGAAATCAGCCCCAGCATTTT. It specifies CASTRAAGNQPQHF.

The V gene is TRBV19, the J gene TRBJ2-5; 14 nucleotides align to TRBD2. The CDR3 is 16 residues long. J lost 5 bases, V lost 6 bases, and 8 bases had no gene match. Germline V gene lookup returns CDR1 LNHDA and CDR2 SQIVND (reference sequence). Here the CDR3 reads CASRPRLAGGMETQYF. CDR3 DNA: TGTGCCAGTAGACCGCGACTAGCGGGGGGGATGGAGACCCAGTACTTC.

This clone was seen a handful of times. This chain connects TRBV2 to TRBJ1-5; 8 bases line up with TRBD1. The CDR3 is 14 residues long. V was pared by 6 bases and J by 4 bases, with 5 bases of the junction left unmatched. CDR1 SNHLY and CDR2 FYNNEI come from the germline V gene. CDR3 sequence: CASSGGQENQPQHF. The CDR3 coding sequence is TGTGCCAGCAGCGGGGGACAGGAGAATCAGCCCCAGCATTTT.

The chain combines TRBV19 with TRBJ1-6; possibly TRBD1 for D (5 bases). CDR3 length: 14 residues. Germline V lookup: CDR1 LNHDA, CDR2 SQIVND (reference sequence). Trimming cost V 3 bases and J 7 bases, with 10 bases left between them. CDR3 sequence (DNA): TGTGCCAGTAGTATTTTACAGGTGAATTCACCCCTCCACTTT. This translates into CASSILQVNSPLHF.

This sequence joins TRBV7-2 and TRBJ2-7, with D possibly being TRBD1 (6 bases). The V gene's germline CDR1 is SGHTA and CDR2 FQGNSA. V was shortened by 0 bases and J by 5 bases, with 14 bases between the two germline ends. This CDR3 comprises 15 residues. The CDR3: CASSLAASGVHEQYF. DNA for the CDR3: TGTGCCAGCAGCTTAGCGGCTTCAGGGGTCCACGAGCAGTACTTC.

This sequence joins TRBV28 and TRBJ1-6; TRBD1 aligns across 9 bases. V lost 5 bases and J lost 8; bases outside the gene matches: 7. This CDR3 is 15 amino acids long. Germline-derived CDR1 and CDR2 are MDHEN and SYDVKM. The CDR3 coding sequence is TGTGCCAGCAGTGCAGGACAGGGGCTATATTCACCCCTCCACTTT. This sequence encodes CASSAGQGLYSPLHF.

Only one count was recorded for this clone. This chain connects TRBV19 to TRBJ1-1, with a weak D call TRBD1 (6 bases). Germline loops: CDR1 LNHDA, CDR2 SQIVND (reference sequence). V was clipped by 6 bases and J by 4 bases, with 15 bases between them. This CDR3 region has 14 residues. This CDR3 is CASRVVGAATEAFF. DNA of the CDR3: TGTGCCAGTAGGGTAGTGGGGGCCGCCACTGAAGCTTTCTTT.

This rearrangement joins TRBV5-1 to TRBJ1-2, with a possible D match to TRBD1 (6 bases). CDR1 is SGHRS and CDR2 is YFSETQ in the germline V gene. The CDR3 runs to 15 residues. Trimming cost V 4 bases and J 0 bases, with 13 bases left between them. CDR3 sequence: CASSLGQNANYGYTF. CDR3 coding DNA: TGCGCCAGCAGCCTAGGACAGAACGCTAACTATGGCTACACCTTC.

This chain joins TRBV4-1 and TRBJ2-2; the match to TRBD2 covers 12 bases. The CDR3 contains 17 residues. Per the germline V gene, CDR1 is MGHRA and CDR2 is YSYEKL. The trim removed 0 bases at V and 6 bases at J, leaving 5 bases unmatched. CDR3 DNA sequence: TGCGCCAGCAGCCAAGAACTAGCGGGGGGCCCGGCCGGGGAGCTGTTTTTT. It yields the protein CASSQELAGGPAGELFF.

As for this clone: One junction end does not reproduce the germline sequence, and a read error may be involved. J is TRBJ2-4 and V is TRBV6-5; D is possibly TRBD2 (7 bases). From germline, CDR1 is MNHEY and CDR2 SVGAGI. This CDR3 has 12 amino acids. Here the CDR3 DNA reads TGTGCCAGCAGCCCCTCGGGGGCGGGGGTGTCCTTC. Translating it yields CASSPSGAGVSF.

V and J are TRBV10-3 and TRBJ2-1; 12 bases map to TRBD2. V lost 5 bases, J lost 7 bases, and 6 bases stayed unmatched. The CDR3 is 15 amino acids. CDR1 is ENHRY, CDR2 SYGVKD, per germline. The CDR3 reads CAISLRLAGENEQFF. In DNA, the CDR3 is TGTGCCATCAGTCTCCGACTAGCGGGGGAGAATGAGCAGTTCTTC.

The V call is TRBV5-6, the J call TRBJ1-5; no firm D call. Germline lookup yields CDR1 SGHDT and CDR2 YYEEEE. The CDR3 is 15 amino acids. Trimming cost V 2 bases and J 0 bases, with 9 bases left between them. CDR3 protein: CASSLRRYSNQPQHF. In nucleotides, the CDR3 is TGTGCCAGCAGCTTACGTCGGTATAGCAATCAGCCCCAGCATTTT.

The V and J genes are TRBV28 and TRBJ2-1, with 7 bases identical to TRBD2. Germline-derived CDR1 and CDR2 are MDHEN and SYDVKM. With V trimmed by 4 bases and J by 0 bases, 0 bases remained unmatched. The CDR3 is 14 residues long. DNA of the CDR3: TGTGCCAGCAGTTGGGGGGGCTCCTACAATGAGCAGTTCTTC. Translating gives CASSWGGSYNEQFF.

This clone showed up just once. This rearrangement joins TRBV11-3 to TRBJ2-3; D ambiguous. With 5 bases removed from V and 8 bases from J, the gap between germline ends came to 8 bases. This CDR3 has 11 amino acids. CDR1 and CDR2 from the germline V gene are SGHNT and YENEEA. The CDR3 nucleotides are TGTGCCAGCAGCCTGCGTCCTACGCAGTATTTT. Encoded protein: CASSLRPTQYF.

CDR3 in DNA: TGTGCCAGCAGTTACATGGAGTCACCCCTCCACTTT. This codes for CASSYMESPLHF. The rearrangement links TRBV6-6 to TRBJ1-6; no firm D call. Germline V gene sequence: CDR1 MNHNY, CDR2 SVGAGI (reference sequence). Trimming pared 2 bases from V and 10 bases from J, leaving 6 bases between. This CDR3 contains 12 residues.